This TCR beta chain is from a study of neoadjuvant nivolumab and ipilimumab in lung cancer (dated by TCRdb to about 2020). Some background on the complete study: Nivolumab was given at 3 mg/kg intravenously on days 1, 15 and 29, and the combination arm added ipilimumab 1 mg/kg on day 1 only. The primary trial endpoint was the major pathologic response (MPR) rate in the intention-to-treat population in each study arm. In the trial, 40 to 45 patients with operable NSCLC were treated, of whom around 23 were randomized to nivolumab monotherapy and roughly 21 to nivolumab plus ipilimumab. The study compared TCR repertoires in pretherapy (baseline) peripheral blood with TCR repertoires in tumors resected at surgery following neoadjuvant immune checkpoint blockade. Matched pretherapy and resected tumor pairs were analyzed for seven patients, of whom four received nivolumab and three received nivolumab plus ipilimumab. Results and caveats for the whole study, not just this receptor: From pretherapy to surgery, tumor T-cell richness and clonality increased in three of three dual-therapy tumors but in only two of four nivolumab-treated tumors. TCR richness in pretherapy blood showed a positive correlation with richness in tumors resected after neoadjuvant therapy (Spearman R of about 0.81). TCR richness and clonality were greater in resected tumors than in tumor-adjacent uninvolved lung, and increases were seen in more dual-therapy-treated tumors. A small number of samples underwent TCR sequencing. No significant correlation was found between TCR clonality and pathologic tumor regression, and only one major-pathologic-response sample was available for the clonality analysis.

From cysteine to phenylalanine, the CDR3 is 14 amino acids long. The DNA shown is the 42-base CDR3, in frame from base 1. The junction shows trimming of 7 bases on V and 0 bases on J, plus 13 bases between the germline ends. CDR1 SNHLY and CDR2 FYNNEI were looked up in the germline V gene. Library generation was performed with the immunoSEQ multiplex PCR assay. Concerning the study's data processing: Repertoires were summarized by richness and clonality, and significantly expanded and contracted clones were identified between pre- and post-therapy samples. TCRdb took this table from immuneACCESS and kept in-frame rearrangements with V and J called. Such tables lack part of the clones; where checked against another copy, unresolved V genes explain under half of the gap, and the rest is unexplained. V, J and clone size were drawn from that table, and D and trimming were deduced from the DNA. In all, the sample holds roughly 18,000 clones, and 87% of those were seen once. The ten most abundant clones make up about 2.1% of the sample.

The sample's time point label, in plain terms: pretherapy, before neoadjuvant immune checkpoint inhibitors. The samples were obtained from NEOSTAR, a phase 2 randomized trial that tested neoadjuvant nivolumab or nivolumab plus ipilimumab, followed by surgery, in operable NSCLC. With respect to this clone: The specificity of this receptor is unknown. Nothing much larger sits one base from this clone, and base qualities are not available.

This clonotype was sampled from an adult with non-small cell lung cancer. The chain couples TRBV2 to TRBJ2-7; the D call could be TRBD1 or TRBD2, with each sharing 5 bases. The sample here was peripheral blood, taken before neoadjuvant nivolumab, alone or with ipilimumab. The sequence in DNA is TGTGCCAGCACTGGCGAGGGGTTCTCCTACGAGCAGTACTTC. Its protein is CASTGEGFSYEQYF. The CDR3 plus the reference TRBV2 and TRBJ2-7 genes for the other parts give the full variable domain: EPEVTQTPSHQVTQMGQEVILRCVPISNHLYFYWYRQILGQKVEFLVSFYNNEISEKSEIFDDQFSVERPDGSNFTLKIRSTKLEDSAMYFCASTGEGFSYEQYFGPGTRLTVT.